The 7 T cell receptor beta chains below were found in one sample sequenced in a study of blood T cell repertoires in COVID-19. Clones were read by immunoSEQ multiplex PCR, and TCRdb kept only the in-frame ones, dropping some. The sample shows 150,000 to 250,000 clones, about four fifths of them seen only once. Sequencing used peripheral blood. The receptors were sampled from a woman aged 40 to 50 with COVID-19, enrolled during active disease.

This clone appeared once. This rearrangement joins TRBV5-4 to TRBJ2-7; 8 bases match TRBD1. The V gene's germline CDR1 is SGHNT and CDR2 YYREEE (reference sequence). The CDR3 is made up of 15 amino acids. With V trimmed by 4 bases and J by 6 bases, 12 bases remained unmatched. CDR3 in amino acids: CASSLGQGTFAEQYF. The CDR3 nucleotides are TGTGCCAGCAGCCTCGGACAGGGAACCTTCGCCGAGCAGTACTTC.

This chain uses TRBV19 with TRBJ1-4, with 11 bases fitting TRBD1. Germline V gene lookup returns CDR1 LNHDA and CDR2 SQIVND (reference sequence). This CDR3 contains 14 residues. J was trimmed by 7 bases and V by 5 bases; bases with no gene match: 3. For the CDR3, the DNA is TGTGCCAGTAGTCCCGGGACAGGGGGTGAAAAACTGTTTTTT. This codes for CASSPGTGGEKLFF.

The chain combines TRBV5-1 with TRBJ2-7; TRBD1 agrees at 8 bases. This CDR3 has 15 amino acids. V gave up 0 bases and J gave up 7 bases; unmatched junction bases: 9. The V gene's germline CDR1 is SGHRS and CDR2 YFSETQ. The CDR3 reads CASSLAGGQVGEQYF. In DNA, the CDR3 is TGCGCCAGCAGCTTGGCCGGGGGACAGGTGGGAGAGCAGTACTTC.

The V gene is TRBV5-1, the J gene TRBJ2-5; 10 nucleotides match TRBD2. V shed 4 bases, J shed 2 bases, and the junction held 5 bases outside the gene matches. CDR1 SGHRS and CDR2 YFSETQ come from the germline V gene. The CDR3 covers 15 residues. The CDR3 is CASSIGLAVQETQYF. The CDR3 region has the DNA TGCGCCAGCAGCATCGGACTAGCGGTACAAGAGACCCAGTACTTC.

V is TRBV9 and J is TRBJ1-2, with D unclear. Trimming shortened V by 0 bases and J by 7 bases, and 10 bases separated the two germline ends. This CDR3 has 13 amino acids. Per the germline V gene, CDR1 is SGDLS and CDR2 is YYNGEE. CDR3: CASSVVPEGGYTF. Here the CDR3 DNA reads TGTGCCAGCAGCGTAGTGCCCGAGGGTGGCTACACCTTC.

This clone was recorded a few times. J is TRBJ1-4 and V is TRBV3-1 (or the pseudogene TRBV3-2), with D perhaps matching TRBD1 (5 bases). The length of the CDR3 is 15 residues. The germline CDR1 and CDR2 sequences are LGHDT and YNNKEL (reference sequence). V was trimmed by 4 bases and J by 6 bases, leaving 15 bases between them. Here the CDR3 DNA reads TGTGCCAGCAGCCCCCCCCAGGGATTTTATGAAAAACTGTTTTTT. Translation gives CASSPPQGFYEKLFF.

This sequence joins TRBV27 and TRBJ2-7; D perhaps matches TRBD2 (6 bases). The CDR3 loop spans 13 amino acids. Germline assignment: CDR1 MNHEY and CDR2 SMNVEV (reference sequence). The V end lost 7 bases, the J end lost 6 bases, and 16 bases lay between the germline ends. The DNA for the CDR3 is TGTGCCAGCACTCTGGTGGGGGGAAGCGAGCAGTACTTC. Translated: CASTLVGGSEQYF.